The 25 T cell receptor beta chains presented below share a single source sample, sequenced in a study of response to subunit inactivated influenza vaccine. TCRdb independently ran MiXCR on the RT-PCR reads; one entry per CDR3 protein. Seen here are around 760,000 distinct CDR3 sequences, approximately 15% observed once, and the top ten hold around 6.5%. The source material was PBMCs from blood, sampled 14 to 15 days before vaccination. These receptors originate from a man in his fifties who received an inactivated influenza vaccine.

For the CDR3, the DNA is TGCAGTGCTAGAAAGTTCGTTGGGGGCGGTCAGCCCCAGCATTTT. Amino acids: CSARKFVGGGQPQHF. The rearrangement links TRBV20-1 to TRBJ1-5, with a weak D call TRBD1 (6 bases). The CDR3 contains 15 residues. Germline V CDR1 and CDR2: DFQATT, SNEGSKA (reference sequence). Trimming left V 2 bases short and J 6 bases short, with 17 bases between.

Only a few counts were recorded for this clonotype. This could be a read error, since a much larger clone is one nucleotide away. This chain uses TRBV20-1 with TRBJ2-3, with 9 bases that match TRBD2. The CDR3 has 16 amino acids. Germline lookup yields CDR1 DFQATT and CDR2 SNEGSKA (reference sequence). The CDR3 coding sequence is TGCTGTGCTAGAGGGGCGACTAGCGGACGCACAGATCCGCAGTATTTT. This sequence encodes CCARGATSGRTDPQYF.

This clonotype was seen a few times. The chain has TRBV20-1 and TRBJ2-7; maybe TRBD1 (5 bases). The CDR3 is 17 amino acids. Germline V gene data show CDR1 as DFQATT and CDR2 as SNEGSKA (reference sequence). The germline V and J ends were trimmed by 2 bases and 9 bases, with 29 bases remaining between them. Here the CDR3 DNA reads TGCAGTGCTAGATCATGGGCCCAGGGCCCTTATGCCATGGGGCAGTACTTC. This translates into CSARSWAQGPYAMGQYF.

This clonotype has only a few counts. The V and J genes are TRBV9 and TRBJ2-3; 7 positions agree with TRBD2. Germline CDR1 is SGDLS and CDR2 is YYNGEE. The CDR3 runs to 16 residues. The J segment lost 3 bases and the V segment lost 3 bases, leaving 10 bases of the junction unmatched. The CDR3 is CASSARAGSGTDTQYF. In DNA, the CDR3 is TGTGCCAGCAGCGCTAGAGCGGGAAGTGGTACAGATACGCAGTATTTT.

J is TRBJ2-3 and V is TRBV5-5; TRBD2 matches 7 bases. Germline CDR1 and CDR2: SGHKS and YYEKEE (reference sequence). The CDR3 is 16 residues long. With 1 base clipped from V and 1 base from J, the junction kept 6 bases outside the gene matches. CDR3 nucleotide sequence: TGTGCCAGCAGCTTGAGTCTAGCGGTCCGCACAGATACGCAGTATTTT. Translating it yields CASSLSLAVRTDTQYF.

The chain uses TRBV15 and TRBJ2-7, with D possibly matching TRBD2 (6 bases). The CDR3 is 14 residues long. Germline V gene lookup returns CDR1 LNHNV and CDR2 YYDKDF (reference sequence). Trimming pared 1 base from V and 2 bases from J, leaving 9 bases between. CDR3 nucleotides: TGTGCCACCAGCAGAGCCGGCGGGGCCTACGAGCAGTACTTC. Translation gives CATSRAGGAYEQYF. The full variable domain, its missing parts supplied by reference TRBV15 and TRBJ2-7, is DAMVIQNPRYQVTQFGKPVTLSCSQTLNHNVMYWYQQKSSQAPKLLFHYYDKDFNNEADTPDNFQSRRPNTSFCFLDIRSPGLGDTAMYLCATSRAGGAYEQYFGPGTRLTVT.

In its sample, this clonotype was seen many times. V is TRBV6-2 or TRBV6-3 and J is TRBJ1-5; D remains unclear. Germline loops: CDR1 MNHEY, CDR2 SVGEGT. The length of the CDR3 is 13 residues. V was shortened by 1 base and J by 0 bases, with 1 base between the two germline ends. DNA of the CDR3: TGTGCCAGCAGTTACTTTAGCAATCAGCCCCAGCATTTT. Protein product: CASSYFSNQPQHF.

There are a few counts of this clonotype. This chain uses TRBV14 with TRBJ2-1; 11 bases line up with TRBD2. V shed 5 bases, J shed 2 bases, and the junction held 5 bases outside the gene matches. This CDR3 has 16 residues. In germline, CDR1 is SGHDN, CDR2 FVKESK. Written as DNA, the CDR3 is TGTGCCAGCAGCGGGACGGGACTAGCGGCCTACAATGAGCAGTTCTTC. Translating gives CASSGTGLAAYNEQFF.

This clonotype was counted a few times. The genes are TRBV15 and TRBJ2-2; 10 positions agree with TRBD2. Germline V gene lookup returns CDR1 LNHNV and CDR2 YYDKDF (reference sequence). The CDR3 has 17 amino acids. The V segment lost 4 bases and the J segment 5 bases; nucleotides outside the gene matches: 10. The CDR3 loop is CATSKGSGGAKTGELFF. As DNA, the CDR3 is TGTGCCACCAGCAAGGGAAGCGGGGGGGCTAAAACCGGGGAGCTGTTTTTT.

The CDR3 loop reads CASSEPGQRSYGYTF. CDR3 coding DNA: TGTGCCAGCAGTGAGCCGGGACAGAGATCCTATGGCTACACCTTC. The chain joins TRBV25-1 to TRBJ1-2; 7 bases are a match to TRBD1. This CDR3 is built from 15 residues. CDR1 and CDR2 (germline): MGHDK, SYGVNS. V lost 3 bases to trimming and J lost 4 bases; unmatched junction nucleotides: 8.

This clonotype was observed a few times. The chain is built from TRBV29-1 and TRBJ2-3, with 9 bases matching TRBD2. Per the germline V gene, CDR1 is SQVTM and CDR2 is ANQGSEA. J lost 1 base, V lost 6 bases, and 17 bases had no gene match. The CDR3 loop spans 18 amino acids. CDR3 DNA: TGCAGCGTAGTGGGACACCTACAGACTAGCGGAGGCACAGATACGCAGTATTTT. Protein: CSVVGHLQTSGGTDTQYF.

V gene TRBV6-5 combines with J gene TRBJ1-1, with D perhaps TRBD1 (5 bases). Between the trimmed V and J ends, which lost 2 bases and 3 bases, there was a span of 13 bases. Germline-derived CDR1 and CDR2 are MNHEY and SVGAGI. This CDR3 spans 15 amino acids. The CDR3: CASSYVPGTYTEAFF. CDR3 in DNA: TGTGCCAGCAGTTACGTTCCAGGGACTTACACTGAAGCTTTCTTT.

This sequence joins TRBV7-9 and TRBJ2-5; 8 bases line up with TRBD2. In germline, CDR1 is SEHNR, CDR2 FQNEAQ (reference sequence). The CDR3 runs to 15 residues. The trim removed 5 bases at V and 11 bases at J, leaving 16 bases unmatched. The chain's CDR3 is CASSPDPGGTGLQYF. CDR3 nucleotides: TGTGCCAGCAGCCCGGACCCGGGGGGGACGGGTCTTCAGTACTTC.

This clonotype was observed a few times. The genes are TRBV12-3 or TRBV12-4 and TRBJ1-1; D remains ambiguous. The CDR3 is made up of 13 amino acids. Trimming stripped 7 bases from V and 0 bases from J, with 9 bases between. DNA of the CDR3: TGTGCCAGCATGCGGCGGCTGAACACTGAAGCTTTCTTT. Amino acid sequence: CASMRRLNTEAFF.

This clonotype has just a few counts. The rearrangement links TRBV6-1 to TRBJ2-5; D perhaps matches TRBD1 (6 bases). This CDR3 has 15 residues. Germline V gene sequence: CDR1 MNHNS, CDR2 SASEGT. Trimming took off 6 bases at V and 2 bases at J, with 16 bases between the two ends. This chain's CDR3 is CASSQEGVAQETQYF. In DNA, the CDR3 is TGTGCCAGCAGCCAAGAGGGGGTGGCGCAAGAGACCCAGTACTTC.

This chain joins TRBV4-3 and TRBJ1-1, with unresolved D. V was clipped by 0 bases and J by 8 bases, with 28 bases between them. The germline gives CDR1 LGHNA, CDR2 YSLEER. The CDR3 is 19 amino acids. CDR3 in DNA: TGCGCCAGCAGCCAAGATGGGGTAGGTGGCGGTGGGCCGGGGTCGGAAGCTTTCTTT. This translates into CASSQDGVGGGGPGSEAFF.

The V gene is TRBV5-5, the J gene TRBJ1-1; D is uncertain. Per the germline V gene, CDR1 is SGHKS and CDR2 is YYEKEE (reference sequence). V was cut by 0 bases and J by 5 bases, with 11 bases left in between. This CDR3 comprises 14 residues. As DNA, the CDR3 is TGTGCCAGCAGCTTGGCCGACCTGGGGACTGAAGCTTTCTTT. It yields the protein CASSLADLGTEAFF. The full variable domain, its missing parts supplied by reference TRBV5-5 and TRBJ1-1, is DAGVTQSPTHLIKTRGQQVTLRCSPISGHKSVSWYQQVLGQGPQFIFQYYEKEERGRGNFPDRFSARQFPNYSSELNVNALLLGDSALYLCASSLADLGTEAFFGQGTRLTVV.

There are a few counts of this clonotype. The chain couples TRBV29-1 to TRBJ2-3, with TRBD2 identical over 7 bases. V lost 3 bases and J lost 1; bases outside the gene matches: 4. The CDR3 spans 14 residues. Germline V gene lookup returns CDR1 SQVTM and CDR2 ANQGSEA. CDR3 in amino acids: CSVDVAGGTDTQYF. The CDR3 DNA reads TGCAGCGTTGATGTCGCGGGGGGCACAGATACGCAGTATTTT.

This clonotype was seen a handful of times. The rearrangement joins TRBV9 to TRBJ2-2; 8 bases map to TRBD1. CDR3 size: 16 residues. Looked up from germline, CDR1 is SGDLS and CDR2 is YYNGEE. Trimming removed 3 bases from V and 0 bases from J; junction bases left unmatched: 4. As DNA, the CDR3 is TGTGCCAGCAGCGAACAGGGGGTTACGAACACCGGGGAGCTGTTTTTT. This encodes CASSEQGVTNTGELFF.

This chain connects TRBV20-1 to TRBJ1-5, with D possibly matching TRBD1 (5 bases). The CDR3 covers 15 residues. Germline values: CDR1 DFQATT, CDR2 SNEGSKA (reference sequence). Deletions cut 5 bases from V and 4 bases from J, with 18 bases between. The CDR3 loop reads CSAVREDRPNQPQHF. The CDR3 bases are TGCAGTGCTGTCCGGGAAGACAGACCTAATCAGCCCCAGCATTTT.

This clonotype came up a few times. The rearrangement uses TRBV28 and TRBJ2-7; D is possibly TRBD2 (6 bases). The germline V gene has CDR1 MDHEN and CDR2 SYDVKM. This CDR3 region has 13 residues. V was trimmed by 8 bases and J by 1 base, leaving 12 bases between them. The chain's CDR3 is CASEGLTSYEQYF. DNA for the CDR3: TGTGCCAGCGAAGGACTAACATCCTACGAGCAGTACTTC.

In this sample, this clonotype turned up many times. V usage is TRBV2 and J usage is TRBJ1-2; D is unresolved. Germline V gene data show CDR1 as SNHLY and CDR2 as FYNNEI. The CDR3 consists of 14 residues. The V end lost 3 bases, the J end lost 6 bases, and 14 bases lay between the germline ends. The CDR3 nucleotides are TGTGCCAGCAGTGACAGTCCCAGAGCCGATGGCTACACCTTC. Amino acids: CASSDSPRADGYTF.

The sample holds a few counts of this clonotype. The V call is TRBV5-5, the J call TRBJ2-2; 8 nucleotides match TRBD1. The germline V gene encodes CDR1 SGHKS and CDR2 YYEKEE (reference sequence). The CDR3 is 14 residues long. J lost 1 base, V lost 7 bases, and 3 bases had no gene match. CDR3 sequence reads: CASGGTGNTGELFF. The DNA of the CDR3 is TGTGCCAGCGGAGGGACAGGGAACACCGGGGAGCTGTTTTTT. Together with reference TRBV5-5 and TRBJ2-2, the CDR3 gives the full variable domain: DAGVTQSPTHLIKTRGQQVTLRCSPISGHKSVSWYQQVLGQGPQFIFQYYEKEERGRGNFPDRFSARQFPNYSSELNVNALLLGDSALYLCASGGTGNTGELFFGEGSRLTVL.

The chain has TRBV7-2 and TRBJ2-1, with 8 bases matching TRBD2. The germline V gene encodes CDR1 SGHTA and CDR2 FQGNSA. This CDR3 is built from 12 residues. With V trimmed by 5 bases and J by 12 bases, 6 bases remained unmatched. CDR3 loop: CASSLGGGRQFF. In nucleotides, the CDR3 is TGTGCCAGCAGCCTCGGGGGGGGGAGGCAGTTCTTC.

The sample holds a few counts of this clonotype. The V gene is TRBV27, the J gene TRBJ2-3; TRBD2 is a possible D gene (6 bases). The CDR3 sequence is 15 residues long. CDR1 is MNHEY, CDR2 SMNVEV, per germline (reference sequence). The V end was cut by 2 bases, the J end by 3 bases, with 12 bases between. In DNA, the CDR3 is TGTGCCAGCAGTTTACCCTATAGCGGAACAGATACGCAGTATTTT. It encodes CASSLPYSGTDTQYF.